These 21 T cell receptor beta chains share one sample of origin, sequenced in a study of blood T cell repertoires in COVID-19. Profiling relied on immunoSEQ multiplex PCR, and the TCRdb table lists in-frame clones only, not all of them. The sample has 50,000 to 60,000 clones; approximately 90% are singletons. Sequences were obtained from peripheral blood. The receptors stem from a man aged 40-55 years with COVID-19, enrolled during active disease.

The chain joins TRBV7-8 to TRBJ1-5, with D possibly TRBD1 on 6 matching bases. Germline V lookup: CDR1 SGHVS, CDR2 FQNEAQ. Between the trimmed V and J ends, which lost 4 bases and 0 bases, there was a span of 13 bases. The CDR3 has 16 residues. CDR3 loop: CASSYQGQNSNQPQHF. CDR3 bases: TGTGCCAGCAGCTACCAGGGACAAAATAGCAATCAGCCCCAGCATTTT.

This clone was seen a few times. V is TRBV3-1 (or the pseudogene TRBV3-2) and J is TRBJ2-7; D uncertain. Trimming cost V 1 base and J 2 bases, with 9 bases left between them. This CDR3 region has 14 residues. Germline loops: CDR1 LGHDT, CDR2 YNNKEL (reference sequence). The CDR3 bases are TGTGCCAGCAGCCAAGGGTCCAGAACCTACGAGCAGTACTTC. Amino acid sequence: CASSQGSRTYEQYF.

The chain carries TRBV5-1 and TRBJ1-1; TRBD1 matches 10 bases. CDR1 SGHRS and CDR2 YFSETQ come from the germline V gene. Trimming cost V 3 bases and J 10 bases; bases outside gene matches: 15. There are 16 residues in the CDR3. The CDR3 loop reads CASSYPGTGAAGGAFF. The CDR3 nucleotides read TGCGCCAGCAGCTACCCCGGGACAGGGGCCGCAGGGGGAGCTTTCTTT.

The V and J genes are TRBV6-5 and TRBJ1-4; a weak D match, TRBD1 (5 bases). The CDR3 loop spans 12 amino acids. V was cut by 6 bases and J by 8 bases, with 10 bases left in between. Germline CDR1 and CDR2: MNHEY and SVGAGI. The CDR3 DNA sequence: TGTGCCAGCAGCAATGACAGAGAAAAACTGTTTTTT. Its protein is CASSNDREKLFF.

CDR3 DNA: TGTGCCAGCAGCCCAGGGGTGGGGACTGAAGCTTTCTTT. Its protein product is CASSPGVGTEAFF. The V and J genes are TRBV7-9 and TRBJ1-1, with D tentatively TRBD1 (6 bases). This CDR3 spans 13 amino acids. Germline assignment: CDR1 SEHNR and CDR2 FQNEAQ (reference sequence). Trimming pared 5 bases from V and 5 bases from J, leaving 12 bases between.

V gene TRBV7-9 combines with J gene TRBJ2-3; 9 bases align to TRBD2. V shed 6 bases, J shed 7 bases, and the junction held 11 bases outside the gene matches. The germline CDR1 and CDR2 sequences are SEHNR and FQNEAQ (reference sequence). The CDR3 contains 15 residues. This CDR3 is CASSMAGGPAYTQYF. DNA of the CDR3: TGTGCCAGCAGTATGGCGGGAGGGCCTGCATATACGCAGTATTTT.

The J gene is TRBJ2-7, the V gene TRBV5-4, with D maybe TRBD1 (6 bases). V shed 5 bases and J shed 4 bases, with 13 bases lying between them. CDR3 length: 13 amino acids. Germline V lookup: CDR1 SGHNT, CDR2 YYREEE (reference sequence). In nucleotides, the CDR3 is TGTGCCAGCAGGAAATGGGGGCGTTACGAGCAGTACTTC. Translating gives CASRKWGRYEQYF. Filled out from reference TRBV5-4 and TRBJ2-7, the complete variable domain reads ETGVTQSPTHLIKTRGQQVTLRCSSQSGHNTVSWYQQALGQGPQFIFQYYREEENGRGNFPPRFSGLQFPNYSSELNVNALELDDSALYLCASRKWGRYEQYFGPGTRLTVT.

The genes are TRBV25-1 and TRBJ1-1; TRBD1 is a possible D gene (6 bases). CDR3 size: 11 residues. Deletions cut 2 bases from V and 10 bases from J, with 8 bases between. The germline V gene encodes CDR1 MGHDK and CDR2 SYGVNS. CDR3 coding DNA: TGTGCCAGCAGTGAAGGGGGGGCAGCTTTCTTT. Protein: CASSEGGAAFF.

The chain recombines TRBV7-3 with TRBJ2-5; tentative D call: TRBD2 (5 bases). Germline V gene sequence: CDR1 SGHTA, CDR2 FQGTGA. This CDR3 spans 13 amino acids. Trimming pared 5 bases from V and 5 bases from J, leaving 12 bases between. CDR3 loop: CASSQQTGETQYF. The CDR3, as DNA: TGTGCCAGCAGCCAACAAACGGGGGAGACCCAGTACTTC.

This sequence joins TRBV19 and TRBJ1-2, with 8 positions matching TRBD1. The CDR3 consists of 15 residues. Trimming took 2 bases from V and 2 from J; bases not matched to a gene: 4. The germline V gene has CDR1 LNHDA and CDR2 SQIVND (reference sequence). The chain's CDR3 is CASSISPGGNYGYTF. The CDR3, as DNA: TGTGCCAGTAGTATAAGTCCAGGGGGCAACTATGGCTACACCTTC.

The gene calls are TRBV4-1 and TRBJ1-4; D ambiguous. The CDR3 contains 13 residues. V was shortened by 4 bases and J by 8 bases, with 11 bases between the two germline ends. The germline gives CDR1 MGHRA, CDR2 YSYEKL. CDR3 amino acids: CASSPWTSEKLFF. The DNA of the CDR3 is TGCGCCAGCAGCCCCTGGACTTCGGAAAAACTGTTTTTT.

The chain joins TRBV5-1 to TRBJ1-2, with a tentative D call TRBD1 (5 bases). The CDR3 contains 14 residues. The ends were cut back, 4 bases at V and 0 bases at J, with 10 bases in the middle. Germline CDR1 SGHRS, CDR2 YFSETQ. The CDR3 protein is CASSLTDSNYGYTF. CDR3 coding DNA: TGCGCCAGCAGCCTGACAGACTCTAACTATGGCTACACCTTC.

The chain joins TRBV7-3 to TRBJ1-1; 7 bases map to TRBD1. Germline CDR1 and CDR2: SGHTA and FQGTGA. V lost 4 bases, J lost 6 bases, and 5 bases stayed unmatched. CDR3 length equals 13 residues. The CDR3 DNA is TGTGCCAGCAGCTGGCAACAGGGGTCTGAAGCTTTCTTT. Encoded protein: CASSWQQGSEAFF.

The V gene is TRBV10-3, the J gene TRBJ1-4; no firm D call. The V and J ends lost 2 bases and 8 bases respectively, with 6 bases between them. CDR3 size: 12 residues. Germline CDR1 reads ENHRY; CDR2 reads SYGVKD. This CDR3 reads CAISEGFEKLFF. The CDR3 region has the DNA TGTGCCATCAGTGAGGGCTTCGAAAAACTGTTTTTT.

The chain couples TRBV10-3 to TRBJ1-6; TRBD1 aligns across 7 bases. Trimming at V came to 6 bases and at J to 10 bases, leaving 9 bases not matched to a gene. The length of the CDR3 is 14 residues. Germline-derived CDR1 and CDR2 are ENHRY and SYGVKD. CDR3 sequence (DNA): TGTGCCATCAGCCCTACAGGGGAAGGATCACCCCTCCACTTT. Protein sequence: CAISPTGEGSPLHF.

This clone was counted a few times. The gene calls are TRBV2 and TRBJ1-5, with a tentative D call TRBD1 (5 bases). The V end was cut by 7 bases, the J end by 0 bases, with 16 bases between. CDR3 length: 16 residues. In germline, CDR1 is SNHLY, CDR2 FYNNEI. As DNA, the CDR3 is TGTGCCAGCACTCTCCTGCAGGGAACTAGCAATCAGCCCCAGCATTTT. This translates into CASTLLQGTSNQPQHF.

This rearrangement joins TRBV12-3 or TRBV12-4 to TRBJ1-2; no clear D. The CDR3 sequence is 12 residues long. Trimming pared 1 base from V and 13 bases from J, leaving 13 bases between. This CDR3 reads CASSLVSGFCTF. The CDR3 region has the DNA TGTGCCAGCAGTTTAGTGTCGGGGTTCTGCACCTTC.

The V gene is TRBV11-3, the J gene TRBJ1-3; perhaps TRBD1 as D (6 bases). Trimming stripped 6 bases from V and 0 bases from J, with 18 bases between. This CDR3 has 17 amino acids. Per the germline V gene, CDR1 is SGHNT and CDR2 is YENEEA. CDR3: CASRKGPGEPSGNTIYF. CDR3 nucleotides: TGTGCCAGCAGAAAAGGTCCAGGGGAACCCTCTGGAAACACCATATATTTT.

The CDR3 region has the DNA TGTGCCAGTAGTACTTGGGACAGGTTGTACGAGCAGTACTTC. This codes for CASSTWDRLYEQYF. The chain joins TRBV19 to TRBJ2-7; 8 positions agree with TRBD1. CDR1 is LNHDA and CDR2 is SQIVND in the germline V gene (reference sequence). With 4 bases clipped from V and 4 bases from J, the junction kept 6 bases outside the gene matches. CDR3 length equals 14 residues.

V and J are TRBV27 and TRBJ1-2; 10 bases line up with TRBD1. This CDR3 contains 14 residues. The V and J ends lost 6 bases and 2 bases, in that order; junction bases with no gene match: 3. CDR1 and CDR2 from the germline V gene are MNHEY and SMNVEV (reference sequence). As DNA, the CDR3 is TGTGCCAGCAGGGAGACAGGGGGCAACTATGGCTACACCTTC. It translates to CASRETGGNYGYTF.

The chain links TRBV14 to TRBJ2-7, with 7 bases fitting TRBD2. Germline V gene sequence: CDR1 SGHDN, CDR2 FVKESK. The CDR3 loop spans 14 amino acids. The V segment lost 6 bases and the J segment 3 bases; nucleotides outside the gene matches: 8. The CDR3 nucleotides read TGTGCCAGCAGTTGGGCTAGCGGTAACTACGAGCAGTACTTC. It is translated as CASSWASGNYEQYF.